These 10 T cell receptor beta chains came from one sample sequenced in a study of siplizumab effects on memory and regulatory T cells. Clones were sequenced by immunoSEQ multiplex PCR, and TCRdb holds only the in-frame ones, with some missing. The sample has more than 85,000 clones; around 93% are singletons. Source material: CD4+ T cells sorted from blood. Receptors originate from a human donor in good health.

The chain carries TRBV4-2 and TRBJ1-2; D is uncertain. CDR1 is LGHNA, CDR2 YNFKEQ, per germline. The CDR3 extends over 14 amino acids. The V gene lost 0 bases and the J gene lost 2 bases, with 7 bases spanning the gap. In DNA form, the CDR3 reads TGTGCCAGCAGCCAAGAATTCGGGAACTATGGCTACACCTTC. Translation gives CASSQEFGNYGYTF.

The chain carries TRBV5-4 and TRBJ2-2, with 9 positions matching TRBD2. The CDR3 length is 14 residues. The ends lost 3 bases at V and 5 bases at J; junction bases unmatched: 2. Germline lookup yields CDR1 SGHNT and CDR2 YYREEE (reference sequence). In DNA, the CDR3 is TGTGCCAGCAGCTCTAGCGGGGAAACCGGGGAGCTGTTTTTT. It yields the protein CASSSSGETGELFF.

The DNA for the CDR3 is TGCGCCAGCAGCCGAGGGACAGCGCTCTATGGCTACACCTTC. It specifies CASSRGTALYGYTF. The chain combines TRBV4-1 with TRBJ1-2, with TRBD1 matching over 7 bases. The V segment lost 4 bases and the J segment 4 bases; nucleotides outside the gene matches: 6. The CDR3 covers 14 residues. Germline V lookup: CDR1 MGHRA, CDR2 YSYEKL.

V and J are TRBV30 and TRBJ1-1, with D perhaps TRBD1 (5 bases). From germline, CDR1 is GTSNPN and CDR2 SVGIG (reference sequence). V was clipped by 0 bases and J by 5 bases, with 10 bases between them. CDR3 length equals 13 residues. For the CDR3, the DNA is TGTGCCTGGAGTGTACAGGCAACTACTGAAGCTTTCTTT. Translation: CAWSVQATTEAFF.

The V gene is TRBV19, the J gene TRBJ2-7, with D hard to call. V gave up 2 bases and J gave up 5 bases, with 16 bases separating them. The V gene's germline CDR1 is LNHDA and CDR2 SQIVND (reference sequence). This CDR3 has 15 residues. This CDR3 reads CASSIMGWPADEQYF. CDR3 coding DNA: TGTGCCAGTAGTATAATGGGATGGCCTGCGGACGAGCAGTACTTC.

The chain is built from TRBV5-4 and TRBJ1-1, with D hard to call. The CDR3 has 13 residues. Trimming removed 4 bases from V and 1 base from J, with 8 bases in between. The V gene's germline CDR1 is SGHNT and CDR2 YYREEE (reference sequence). The CDR3 bases are TGTGCCAGCAGCCCCACAGAGAACACTGAAGCTTTCTTT. This gives the protein CASSPTENTEAFF.

The V call is TRBV27, the J call TRBJ1-2; 10 nucleotides match TRBD1. The CDR3 extends over 16 amino acids. The germline CDR1 and CDR2 sequences are MNHEY and SMNVEV (reference sequence). V dropped 1 base and J dropped 5; count of bases not matched to a gene: 7. CDR3 protein: CASSLLGQGILYGYTF. The CDR3 nucleotides read TGTGCCAGCAGTTTATTGGGACAGGGGATTCTTTATGGCTACACCTTC.

V usage is TRBV5-8 and J usage is TRBJ2-5, with 10 nucleotides matching TRBD1. Losses at the gene ends were 4 bases for V and 4 bases for J; bases not matched to a gene: 10. CDR3 length equals 16 residues. The germline V gene has CDR1 SGHTS and CDR2 YDEGEE. The CDR3 spells CASSLSPGTGAETQYF. CDR3 nucleotide sequence: TGTGCCAGCAGCCTAAGTCCCGGGACAGGGGCAGAGACCCAGTACTTC.

The table lists this clone with a count of one. The V gene is TRBV10-3, the J gene TRBJ2-7; 7 bases line up with TRBD1. This CDR3 contains 14 residues. J lost 2 bases, V lost 11 bases, and 12 bases had no gene match. CDR1 is ENHRY, CDR2 SYGVKD, per germline. The CDR3 is CAASKGGTAYEQYF. CDR3 sequence (DNA): TGTGCCGCCTCCAAAGGGGGCACAGCCTACGAGCAGTACTTC.

This clone was seen a single time. This chain links TRBV7-9 with TRBJ1-3; D perhaps matches TRBD1 (5 bases). V shed 7 bases and J shed 2 bases, with 6 bases lying between them. Germline CDR1 and CDR2: SEHNR and FQNEAQ (reference sequence). This CDR3 comprises 12 residues. CDR3 amino acids: CASKQAGNTIYF. CDR3 nucleotide sequence: TGTGCCAGCAAACAGGCTGGAAACACCATATATTTT.